This T cell receptor (beta chain) was retrieved from a study of shared clonotypes between healthy human individuals. CDR3 length: 16 amino acids. Per germline, CDR1 SGHTA and CDR2 FQGNSA. The J segment lost 1 base and the V segment lost 3 bases, leaving 5 bases of the junction unmatched. For each subset, genomic DNA was distributed in equal portions over several immunoSEQ plates. TCRdb keeps only in-frame clones here, not all; method: immunoSEQ multiplex PCR. The profile shows about 1 million clones, around 76% of them singletons. The sequence was obtained from a man aged 18 to 29 in good health. The chain is built from TRBV7-2 and TRBJ2-2; 7 bases agree with TRBD1. Sample: memory CD4+ T cells sorted from blood. Subset denoted: CD45RA-negative fraction. The CDR3 nucleotides read TGTGCCAGCAGCTTCCCGACAGGGCAGAACACCGGGGAGCTGTTTTTT. It yields the protein CASSFPTGQNTGELFF.